This T cell receptor (beta chain) was sequenced for a study of early T cells in non-severe SARS-CoV-2 infection. Across the study: Unpaired chains resulted from sequencing bulk RNA of unsorted whole blood.

One entry per CDR3 protein results from TCRdb running MiXCR on the 5' RACE reads. The profile shows 39,000 or so distinct CDR3 sequences, approximately 6% of them singletons. This clonotype was found many times. The CDR3 runs 15 residues. Germline V CDR1 and CDR2: MNHEY, SVGEGT. The V end was cut by 5 bases, the J end by 0 bases, with 11 bases between. This TCR derives from an adult who was a healthcare worker with PCR-confirmed SARS-CoV-2 infection or an uninfected control (not recorded which). Specimen: whole blood, collected at baseline. The chain carries TRBV6-2 or TRBV6-3 and TRBJ1-3, with TRBD1 as a possible D gene (6 bases). The chain's CDR3 is CASSRDTSSGNTIYF. The CDR3 DNA reads TGTGCCAGCAGTCGGGACACCAGCTCTGGAAACACCATATATTTT.